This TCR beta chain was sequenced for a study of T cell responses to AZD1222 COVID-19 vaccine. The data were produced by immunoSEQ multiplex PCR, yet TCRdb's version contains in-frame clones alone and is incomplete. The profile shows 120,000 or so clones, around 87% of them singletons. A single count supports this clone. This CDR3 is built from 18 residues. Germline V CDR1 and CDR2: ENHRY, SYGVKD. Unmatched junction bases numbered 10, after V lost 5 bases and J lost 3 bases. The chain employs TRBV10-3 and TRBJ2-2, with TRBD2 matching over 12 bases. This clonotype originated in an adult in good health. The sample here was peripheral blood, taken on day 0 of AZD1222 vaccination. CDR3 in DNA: TGTGCCATCAGTCCGGCTAGCGGGGGGGCCAGAGACACCGGGGAGCTGTTTTTT. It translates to CAISPASGGARDTGELFF.